Presented here are 29 T cell receptor beta chains from one specimen sequenced in a study of regulatory T cells in long-lasting Graves disease. Both iRepertoire HTBI primers and Arm-PCR of CDR3 regions were used to build the TCR beta libraries. TCRdb recomputed calls from the multiplex PCR reads with MiXCR, one row per CDR3 protein. The sample lists approximately 490,000 distinct CDR3 sequences; about a sixth were seen once. The time point: newly diagnosed GD, antithyroid drugs for less than 3 months. RNA isolated from PBMCs was used to make the TCR library. This sample was shared with a second study, whose subject was T cells in Graves' hyperthyroidism and ophthalmopathy.

Sequenced material: peripheral blood mononuclear cells (PBMCs), taken at new diagnosis, from a patient treated with antithyroid drugs. The receptor source for this set is a man in his forties with Graves disease.

This clonotype came up many times. The J gene is TRBJ2-7, the V gene TRBV20-1; maybe TRBD1 (7 bases). The CDR3 is 14 residues long. The V end was cut by 1 base, the J end by 0 bases, with 10 bases between. CDR1 is DFQATT, CDR2 SNEGSKA, per germline (reference sequence). This chain's CDR3 is CSARGGDSSYEQYF. The CDR3 coding sequence is TGCAGTGCTAGAGGGGGGGACAGCTCCTACGAGCAGTACTTC.

V and J are TRBV7-9 and TRBJ2-1, with unresolved D. The V gene's germline CDR1 is SEHNR and CDR2 FQNEAQ (reference sequence). The CDR3 has 14 residues. Trimming removed 3 bases at V and 8 bases at J, with 14 bases between. CDR3 region: CASSFLAREDEQFF. The CDR3 DNA follows: TGTGCCAGCAGCTTTTTGGCTAGAGAGGATGAGCAGTTCTTC.

Details on this clonotype: A read error is likely here: a far larger clone is one base away. V gene TRBV7-2 combines with J gene TRBJ2-7, with a tentative D call TRBD2 (6 bases). CDR3 length equals 16 residues. V was clipped by 2 bases and J by 7 bases, with 21 bases between them. Germline CDR1 SGHTA, CDR2 FQGNSA. The CDR3 region has the DNA TGTGCCAGCAGCTTATTGGGGGGAGTAACCTACAATGAGCAGTACTTC. It codes for CASSLLGGVTYNEQYF.

This clonotype has at least ten counts. V is TRBV5-6 and J is TRBJ2-3, with TRBD2 matching 8 bases. With 4 bases clipped from V and 5 bases from J, the junction kept 6 bases outside the gene matches. This CDR3 is 14 amino acids long. In germline, CDR1 is SGHDT, CDR2 YYEEEE. The CDR3 region has the DNA TGTGCCAGCAGCCCTCGTCGGGGGGGAGATACGCAGTATTTT. It codes for CASSPRRGGDTQYF.

This chain links TRBV7-2 with TRBJ1-2; D not certain. Germline values: CDR1 SGHTA, CDR2 FQGNSA. V dropped 5 bases and J dropped 3 bases, with 19 bases sitting between them. The CDR3 extends over 16 amino acids. As DNA, the CDR3 is TGTGCCAGCAGCGGGCGTTCTCTGGGTGGAGACTATGGCTACACCTTC. It yields the protein CASSGRSLGGDYGYTF.

This clonotype has ten or more counts. The V gene is TRBV28, the J gene TRBJ2-7, with 10 positions matching TRBD2. J gave up 6 bases and V 6 bases, and 14 bases lay outside the gene matches. Germline V gene lookup returns CDR1 MDHEN and CDR2 SYDVKM. This CDR3 has 16 residues. The CDR3 DNA sequence: TGTGCCAGCAGGCCTTCCCTAGCGGGAGTTTCTCGCGAGCAGTACTTC. Translation gives CASRPSLAGVSREQYF.

This rearrangement joins TRBV7-8 to TRBJ2-1, with unresolved D. Germline V gene sequence: CDR1 SGHVS, CDR2 FQNEAQ. This CDR3 comprises 13 residues. V lost 2 bases and J 9 bases, leaving 11 bases between the germline ends. This chain's CDR3 is CASSLILMGEQFF. The DNA for the CDR3 is TGTGCCAGCAGCTTAATTCTGATGGGTGAGCAGTTCTTC. The full variable domain, its missing parts supplied by reference TRBV7-8 and TRBJ2-1, is GAGVSQSPRYKVAKRGQDVALRCDPISGHVSLFWYQQALGQGPEFLTYFQNEAQLDKSGLPSDRFFAERPEGSVSTLKIQRTQQEDSAVYLCASSLILMGEQFFGPGTRLTVL.

This clonotype has ten or more counts. This sequence joins TRBV27 and TRBJ2-2; 7 positions agree with TRBD2. Germline assignment: CDR1 MNHEY and CDR2 SMNVEV (reference sequence). The ends lost 5 bases at V and 3 bases at J; junction bases unmatched: 15. The CDR3 consists of 18 residues. For the CDR3, the DNA is TGTGCCAGCAGTGGGGTGGGTGGCGGGAGAAAGGACACCGGGGAGCTGTTTTTT. It is translated as CASSGVGGGRKDTGELFF.

This chain joins TRBV5-4 and TRBJ1-2; 7 positions agree with TRBD1. Unmatched junction bases numbered 3, after V lost 2 bases and J lost 2 bases. The CDR3 is 14 residues long. Germline values: CDR1 SGHNT, CDR2 YYREEE (reference sequence). CDR3 protein: CASSFLGGNYGYTF. The CDR3 nucleotides are TGTGCCAGCAGCTTCCTAGGGGGCAACTATGGCTACACCTTC.

CDR3 residues: CASSLNRDSYNSPLHF. CDR3 coding DNA: TGTGCCAGCAGTTTAAACCGGGACAGTTATAATTCACCCCTCCACTTT. This chain connects TRBV28 to TRBJ1-6; 7 bases line up with TRBD1. The germline V gene has CDR1 MDHEN and CDR2 SYDVKM. This CDR3 spans 16 amino acids. V dropped 2 bases and J dropped 4; count of bases not matched to a gene: 5. The full variable domain, completed using reference TRBV28 and TRBJ1-6, is DVKVTQSSRYLVKRTGEKVFLECVQDMDHENMFWYRQDPGLGLRLIYFSYDVKMKEKGDIPEGYSVSREKKERFSLILESASTNQTSMYLCASSLNRDSYNSPLHFGNGTRLTVT.

The chain joins TRBV9 to TRBJ2-7; 8 bases match TRBD1. V trimming: 3 bases; J trimming: 2 bases; junction bases outside the gene matches: 7. The length of the CDR3 is 15 residues. Per germline, CDR1 SGDLS and CDR2 YYNGEE. The CDR3 DNA is TGTGCCAGCAGCGCCGGACAGGGAAAAACCTACGAGCAGTACTTC. Protein: CASSAGQGKTYEQYF.

This clonotype was seen at least ten times. The chain has TRBV6-1 and TRBJ2-2; TRBD1 matches at 8 bases. This CDR3 is built from 16 residues. V was clipped by 6 bases and J by 4 bases; unmatched bases: 10. Germline CDR1 and CDR2: MNHNS and SASEGT. CDR3 nucleotides: TGTGCCAGCAGAGCAGAGACAGGGGTTGTCACCGGGGAGCTGTTTTTT. Its translation is CASRAETGVVTGELFF.

This clonotype showed up many times. The CDR3 reads CASKLQGRTQPQHF. CDR3 nucleotides: TGTGCCAGCAAGCTGCAGGGACGGACTCAGCCCCAGCATTTT. J is TRBJ1-5 and V is TRBV28; weak D call: TRBD1 (5 bases). V was cut by 7 bases and J by 6 bases, with 16 bases left in between. Germline loops: CDR1 MDHEN, CDR2 SYDVKM. The CDR3 consists of 14 residues.

This clonotype was counted at least ten times. The chain carries TRBV30 and TRBJ2-7; 8 bases agree with TRBD1. Germline V gives CDR1 GTSNPN, CDR2 SVGIG (reference sequence). V shed 0 bases and J 2 bases; nucleotides not matched to a gene: 0. The CDR3 sequence is 13 residues long. CDR3 in DNA: TGTGCCTGGAGTGTACAGGGGGCCTACGAGCAGTACTTC. This gives the protein CAWSVQGAYEQYF.

This clonotype was seen ten or more times. The chain employs TRBV20-1 and TRBJ2-7; 11 nucleotides match TRBD1. The CDR3 sequence is 12 residues long. V was clipped by 7 bases and J by 7 bases; unmatched bases: 6. Looked up from germline, CDR1 is DFQATT and CDR2 is SNEGSKA (reference sequence). CDR3 loop: CSVGQGAGEQYF. CDR3 nucleotide sequence: TGCAGTGTTGGACAGGGGGCGGGGGAGCAGTACTTC.

This clonotype was counted at least ten times. The V call is TRBV2, the J call TRBJ2-1, with D hard to call. Germline CDR1 and CDR2: SNHLY and FYNNEI. The CDR3 totals 11 residues. V dropped 9 bases and J dropped 9 bases, with 12 bases sitting between them. For the CDR3, the DNA is TGTGCCAGTCAGGTGGCTAGTGAGCAGTTCTTC. It encodes CASQVASEQFF.

The CDR3 DNA follows: TGTGCCAGCAGCTTAGATTTAGGGTCGCATAGCAATCAGCCCCAGCATTTT. Its protein product is CASSLDLGSHSNQPQHF. V and J are TRBV7-9 and TRBJ1-5; no firm D call. Per germline, CDR1 SEHNR and CDR2 FQNEAQ (reference sequence). The CDR3 spans 17 residues. V shed 1 base and J shed 0 bases, with 13 bases lying between them.

This clonotype has a count of ten or more. The chain couples TRBV7-9 to TRBJ2-7; TRBD1 agrees at 11 bases. Losses at the gene ends were 5 bases for V and 5 bases for J; bases not matched to a gene: 8. This CDR3 comprises 15 residues. Looked up from germline, CDR1 is SEHNR and CDR2 is FQNEAQ (reference sequence). The CDR3 DNA follows: TGTGCCAGCAGCCTGCCGGGACAGGGGGACGACGAGCAGTACTTC. Protein: CASSLPGQGDDEQYF.

This clonotype was counted at least ten times. The V gene is TRBV7-9, the J gene TRBJ2-6; D gene unclear. With 1 base removed from V and 4 bases from J, the gap between germline ends came to 5 bases. Germline V gives CDR1 SEHNR, CDR2 FQNEAQ (reference sequence). The CDR3 is made up of 14 amino acids. CDR3 DNA sequence: TGTGCCAGCAGCTTAGTAACCGGGGCCAACGTCCTGACTTTC. This translates into CASSLVTGANVLTF.

This chain joins TRBV6-5 and TRBJ2-1; 9 bases are a match to TRBD2. Germline values: CDR1 MNHEY, CDR2 SVGAGI. With V trimmed by 4 bases and J by 3 bases, 7 bases remained unmatched. This CDR3 is 16 amino acids long. The CDR3 loop reads CASSSPSGIRYNEQFF. The CDR3 DNA reads as TGTGCCAGCAGTTCCCCTAGCGGGATCCGCTACAATGAGCAGTTCTTC.

The sample holds many counts of this clonotype. The J gene is TRBJ2-3, the V gene TRBV24-1; 7 positions match TRBD2. Losses at the gene ends were 0 bases for V and 3 bases for J; bases not matched to a gene: 8. This CDR3 contains 17 residues. The germline CDR1 and CDR2 sequences are KGHDR and SFDVKD. This CDR3 reads CATSDLQGGSSTDTQYF. CDR3 nucleotide sequence: TGTGCCACCAGTGATTTGCAAGGCGGGAGTAGTACAGATACGCAGTATTTT.

The sample holds many counts of this clonotype. V is TRBV29-1 and J is TRBJ2-7, with 7 bases that match TRBD1. The CDR3 consists of 13 residues. In germline, CDR1 is SQVTM, CDR2 ANQGSEA. The V gene end was trimmed by 6 bases and the J gene end by 8 bases; junction bases not matched to a gene: 13. CDR3 residues: CSVSDRSDTQQYF. CDR3 in DNA: TGCAGCGTCTCGGACAGGAGTGATACTCAGCAGTACTTC.

This clonotype was counted many times. The J gene is TRBJ2-5, the V gene TRBV7-6; D is unclear. The CDR3 loop spans 14 amino acids. Germline-derived CDR1 and CDR2 are SGHVS and FNYEAQ. V gave up 3 bases and J gave up 2 bases, with 10 bases separating them. The DNA of the CDR3 is TGTGCCAGCAGCTTCACTCCCCGGCAAGAGACCCAGTACTTC. Translation gives CASSFTPRQETQYF.

This clonotype was seen only a few times. This chain uses TRBV19 with TRBJ1-5; 10 bases are shared with TRBD1. CDR1 and CDR2 (germline): LNHDA, SQIVND (reference sequence). CDR3 length: 16 amino acids. Trimming at V came to 3 bases and at J to 4 bases, leaving 6 bases not matched to a gene. In nucleotides, the CDR3 is TGTGCCAGTAGTATGGACAGGGGGACCCAGAATCAGCCCCAGCATTTT. Translated, it gives CASSMDRGTQNQPQHF.

The rearrangement joins TRBV9 to TRBJ2-3, with D possibly matching TRBD2 (6 bases). The CDR3 has 14 residues. CDR1 SGDLS and CDR2 YYNGEE come from the germline V gene. Trimming left V 5 bases short and J 2 bases short, with 12 bases between. CDR3 region: CASSPGTPTDTQYF. As DNA, the CDR3 is TGTGCCAGCAGTCCCGGGACTCCCACAGATACGCAGTATTTT. Together with reference TRBV9 and TRBJ2-3, the CDR3 gives the full variable domain: DSGVTQTPKHLITATGQRVTLRCSPRSGDLSVYWYQQSLDQGLQFLIQYYNGEERAKGNILERFSAQQFPDLHSELNLSSLELGDSALYFCASSPGTPTDTQYFGPGTRLTVL.

The rearrangement uses TRBV20-1 and TRBJ1-1; 7 bases map to TRBD1. V gave up 6 bases and J gave up 0 bases; unmatched junction bases: 10. The CDR3 is 15 residues long. Germline CDR1 is DFQATT and CDR2 is SNEGSKA (reference sequence). CDR3 sequence (DNA): TGCAGTGCGAGAAAGACAGGGCGAATGAACACTGAAGCTTTCTTT. This gives the protein CSARKTGRMNTEAFF.

The J gene is TRBJ1-2, the V gene TRBV28; D is undetermined. The V gene's germline CDR1 is MDHEN and CDR2 SYDVKM. Trimming removed 7 bases from V and 3 bases from J, with 15 bases in between. This CDR3 is built from 14 residues. CDR3 DNA: TGTGCCAGCACCGTACATAGTCAGGACTATGGCTACACCTTC. Translating it yields CASTVHSQDYGYTF.

There are a few counts of this clonotype. The chain carries TRBV2 and TRBJ2-2; D is possibly TRBD2 (5 bases). The CDR3 length is 14 residues. Trimming shortened V by 5 bases and J by 1 base, and 8 bases separated the two germline ends. CDR1 is SNHLY and CDR2 is FYNNEI in the germline V gene. In nucleotides, the CDR3 is TGTGCCAGCAGTCTTGAGGGGAACACCGGGGAGCTGTTTTTT. This gives the protein CASSLEGNTGELFF.

This clonotype was detected ten times or more. This chain uses TRBV12-3 or TRBV12-4 with TRBJ2-1; 7 nucleotides match TRBD2. The CDR3 runs 14 residues. Unmatched junction bases numbered 5, after V lost 5 bases and J lost 4 bases. The CDR3 region has the DNA TGTGCCAGCAGTCCCCAAGCGGGGTACAATGAGCAGTTCTTC. Its translation is CASSPQAGYNEQFF.